These 17 T cell receptor beta chains were sequenced from one sample in a study of T cell repertoires in cytomegalovirus infection. These TCRs are of unknown antigen specificity. MiXCR, run by TCRdb on the reads, gives a single entry per CDR3 protein. In the table there are about 890,000 distinct CDR3 sequences, less than 40% of which are singletons. The sequencing used cultured CD8+ T cells from PBMCs, collected from culture after CMV antigen stimulation. The receptors originated from a human donor in good health (CMV status not recorded). Some clones in this sample may be carry-over from other donors' samples.

The V call is TRBV6-2 or TRBV6-3, the J call TRBJ1-5, with D unclear. V dropped 5 bases and J dropped 6 bases, with 23 bases sitting between them. The CDR3 spans 17 residues. Germline assignment: CDR1 MNHEY and CDR2 SVGEGT. The CDR3 DNA sequence: TGTGCCAGCAGTCCACGCCAAAGGACCCCTTGGGGTCAGCCCCAGCATTTT. As protein: CASSPRQRTPWGQPQHF.

This clonotype was seen a single time. A read error is possible here, since a much larger clone lies one base away. The chain combines TRBV28 with TRBJ2-5, with 9 bases matching TRBD1. CDR1 is MDHEN, CDR2 SYDVKM, per germline. V lost 10 bases to trimming and J lost 3 bases; unmatched junction nucleotides: 6. The CDR3 is made up of 13 amino acids. The DNA for the CDR3 is TGTGCCAACATAGGACAGGGGAAAGAGACCCAGTACTTC. Its translation: CANIGQGKETQYF.

The rearrangement links TRBV28 to TRBJ1-5, with no clear D. Trimming stripped 4 bases from V and 6 bases from J, with 4 bases between. The CDR3 runs to 11 residues. Germline CDR1 is MDHEN and CDR2 is SYDVKM. CDR3 sequence reads: CASSWGQPQHF. CDR3 nucleotide sequence: TGTGCCAGCAGTTGGGGTCAGCCCCAGCATTTT.

This clonotype has a handful of counts. V usage is TRBV7-9 and J usage is TRBJ2-5; 8 bases are a match to TRBD1. Germline loops: CDR1 SEHNR, CDR2 FQNEAQ (reference sequence). Trimming took 0 bases from V and 4 from J; bases not matched to a gene: 4. This CDR3 is built from 15 residues. CDR3 nucleotide sequence: TGTGCCAGCAGCTTAGCCCGGACAGGGCTAGAGACCCAGTACTTC. Amino acid sequence: CASSLARTGLETQYF.

The chain links TRBV4-1 to TRBJ2-2, with TRBD1 identical over 10 bases. This CDR3 contains 17 residues. V gave up 2 bases and J gave up 6 bases; unmatched junction bases: 9. The germline CDR1 and CDR2 sequences are MGHRA and YSYEKL. This chain's CDR3 is CASSQPLTGTGAGELFF. CDR3 sequence (DNA): TGCGCCAGCAGCCAACCCCTCACCGGGACAGGGGCCGGGGAGCTGTTTTTT.

This clonotype was detected many times. The J gene is TRBJ2-7, the V gene TRBV20-1; D not certain. The V end was cut by 0 bases, the J end by 3 bases, with 12 bases between. The CDR3 is 14 residues long. Germline CDR1 and CDR2: DFQATT and SNEGSKA (reference sequence). This CDR3 is CSARDLARYYEQYF. In DNA, the CDR3 is TGCAGTGCTAGAGACCTGGCGCGCTACTACGAGCAGTACTTC.

This chain uses TRBV15 with TRBJ2-7; 8 nucleotides agree with TRBD1. This CDR3 has 16 amino acids. V shed 3 bases, J shed 5 bases, and the junction held 12 bases outside the gene matches. Germline values: CDR1 LNHNV, CDR2 YYDKDF (reference sequence). The CDR3 is CATSRDGQGPLDEQYV. The CDR3 bases are TGTGCCACCAGCAGGGATGGACAGGGTCCTTTGGACGAGCAGTACGTC.

CDR3 sequence reads: CASSPRGVDGYTF. The CDR3 DNA reads as TGTGCCAGCAGCCCCCGGGGGGTCGATGGCTACACCTTC. V is TRBV7-6 and J is TRBJ1-2, with D tentatively TRBD1 (5 bases). The CDR3 covers 13 residues. Germline CDR1 reads SGHVS; CDR2 reads FNYEAQ. V was clipped by 5 bases and J by 6 bases, with 13 bases between them.

This chain links TRBV11-2 with TRBJ2-7; possible D gene TRBD2, 5 bases. V was shortened by 1 base and J by 10 bases, with 14 bases between the two germline ends. Germline CDR1 SGHAT, CDR2 FQNNGV. The CDR3 consists of 13 residues. CDR3 residues: CASSLAASREQYV. In nucleotides, the CDR3 is TGTGCCAGCAGCTTAGCGGCCAGCCGGGAACAGTACGTC.

V gene TRBV4-1 combines with J gene TRBJ1-1; TRBD1 is a possible D gene (5 bases). The CDR3 is made up of 14 amino acids. CDR1 and CDR2 (germline): MGHRA, YSYEKL. The V gene lost 0 bases and the J gene lost 1 base, with 6 bases spanning the gap. In DNA form, the CDR3 reads TGCGCCAGCAGCCAAGAGGGGACGAACACTGAAGCTTTCTTT. This encodes CASSQEGTNTEAFF.

The chain employs TRBV14 and TRBJ1-1; no firm D call. The CDR3 contains 14 residues. V was trimmed by 0 bases and J by 5 bases, leaving 10 bases between them. The V gene's germline CDR1 is SGHDN and CDR2 FVKESK. The CDR3 sequence: CASSQDGSWTEAFF. The CDR3 coding sequence is TGTGCCAGCAGCCAAGACGGCAGTTGGACTGAAGCTTTCTTT.

Remarks on this clonotype: An end of the junction does not agree with germline; a read error may underlie this. This chain uses TRBV11-3 with TRBJ1-1; D is unresolved. The V gene's germline CDR1 is SGHNT and CDR2 YENEEA. The CDR3 loop spans 11 amino acids. The CDR3 DNA reads as TGTGCCAGCAGCTTATCCACTGAAACTTTCTTT. Encoded protein: CASSLSTETFF.

To note about this clonotype: One base away lies a much larger clone, so this may be a sequencing read error. The chain is built from TRBV5-6 and TRBJ1-4; D unclear. V was pared by 3 bases and J by 3 bases, with 3 bases between. Germline-derived CDR1 and CDR2 are SGHDT and YYEEEE. CDR3 length: 12 residues. CDR3 bases: TGTGCCAGCAGCTCGGCTAATGAAAAACTGTTTTTT. Translated, it gives CASSSANEKLFF.

This clonotype appeared many times. V usage is TRBV7-2 and J usage is TRBJ1-4, with D unresolved. There are 17 residues in the CDR3. V lost 0 bases, J lost 0 bases, and 11 bases lay in between. Germline assignment: CDR1 SGHTA and CDR2 FQGNSA. CDR3 residues: CASSLAGLPATNEKLFF. Here the CDR3 DNA reads TGTGCCAGCAGCTTAGCGGGTCTCCCTGCAACTAATGAAAAACTGTTTTTT.

As to this clonotype: This CDR3 fails to terminate in the conserved phenylalanine or tryptophan, so it likely reflects a read error. The genes are TRBV29-1 and TRBJ1-1, with D perhaps matching TRBD1 (5 bases). Trimming took 7 bases from V and 4 from J, leaving 13 bases between them. This CDR3 has 12 amino acids. Germline V lookup: CDR1 SQVTM, CDR2 ANQGSEA. CDR3 amino acids: CSAVTATTEAFS. The CDR3 DNA follows: TGCAGCGCCGTGACAGCCACCACTGAAGCTTTCTCT.

A few counts support this clonotype. The chain employs TRBV6-1 and TRBJ2-7; D may be TRBD1 (5 bases). V was pared by 4 bases and J by 4 bases, with 8 bases between. The length of the CDR3 is 12 residues. Germline V CDR1 and CDR2: MNHNS, SASEGT. The CDR3 bases are TGTGCCAGCAGTGTCCCAGGGTACGAGCAGTACGTC. Its protein product is CASSVPGYEQYV.

This sequence joins TRBV7-6 and TRBJ1-2, with TRBD1 identical over 11 bases. V was clipped by 5 bases and J by 3 bases; unmatched bases: 8. CDR3 length: 16 residues. Germline V gene sequence: CDR1 SGHVS, CDR2 FNYEAQ. For the CDR3, the DNA is TGTGCCAGCAGCCCCGAGGGGACAGGGGGGGACTATGGCTACACCTTC. Its translation: CASSPEGTGGDYGYTF.